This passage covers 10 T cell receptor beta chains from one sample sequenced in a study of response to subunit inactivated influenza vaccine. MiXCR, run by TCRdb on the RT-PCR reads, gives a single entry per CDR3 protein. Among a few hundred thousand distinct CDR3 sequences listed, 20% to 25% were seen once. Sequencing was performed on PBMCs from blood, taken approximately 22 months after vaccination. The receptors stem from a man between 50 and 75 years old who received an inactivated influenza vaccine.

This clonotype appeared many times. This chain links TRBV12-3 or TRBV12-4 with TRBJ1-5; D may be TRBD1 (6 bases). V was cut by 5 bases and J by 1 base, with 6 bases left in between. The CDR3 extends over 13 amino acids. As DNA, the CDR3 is TGTGCCAGCAGTGGACAGAGCAATCAGCCCCAGCATTTT. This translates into CASSGQSNQPQHF.

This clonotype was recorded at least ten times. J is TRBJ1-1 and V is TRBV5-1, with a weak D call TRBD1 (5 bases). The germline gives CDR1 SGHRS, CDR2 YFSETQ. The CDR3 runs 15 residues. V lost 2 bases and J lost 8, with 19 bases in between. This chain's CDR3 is CASSLAGWRGPEAFF. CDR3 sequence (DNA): TGCGCCAGCAGCTTAGCAGGGTGGCGTGGTCCCGAAGCTTTCTTT. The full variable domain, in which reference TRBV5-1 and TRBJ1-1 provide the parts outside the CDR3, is KAGVTQTPRYLIKTRGQQVTLSCSPISGHRSVSWYQQTPGQGLQFLFEYFSETQRNKGNFPGRFSGRQFSNSRSEMNVSTLELGDSALYLCASSLAGWRGPEAFFGQGTRLTVV.

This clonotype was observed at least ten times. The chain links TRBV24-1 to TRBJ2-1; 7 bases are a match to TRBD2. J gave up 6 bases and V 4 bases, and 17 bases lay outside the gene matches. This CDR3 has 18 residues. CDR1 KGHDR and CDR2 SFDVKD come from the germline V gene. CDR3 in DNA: TGTGCCACCAGTGACCCACTCCCGTCTAGCGGTCCAACCAATGAGCAGTTCTTC. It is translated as CATSDPLPSSGPTNEQFF.

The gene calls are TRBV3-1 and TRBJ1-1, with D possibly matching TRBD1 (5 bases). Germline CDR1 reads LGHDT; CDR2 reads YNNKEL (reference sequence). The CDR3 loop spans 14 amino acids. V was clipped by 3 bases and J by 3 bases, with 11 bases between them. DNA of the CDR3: TGTGCCAGCAGCCAGACCAGGGTTTACACTGAAGCTTTCTTT. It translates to CASSQTRVYTEAFF. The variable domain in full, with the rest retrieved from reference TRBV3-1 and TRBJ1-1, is DTAVSQTPKYLVTQMGNDKSIKCEQNLGHDTMYWYKQDSKKFLKIMFSYNNKELIINETVPNRFSPKSPDKAHLNLHINSLELGDSAVYFCASSQTRVYTEAFFGQGTRLTVV.

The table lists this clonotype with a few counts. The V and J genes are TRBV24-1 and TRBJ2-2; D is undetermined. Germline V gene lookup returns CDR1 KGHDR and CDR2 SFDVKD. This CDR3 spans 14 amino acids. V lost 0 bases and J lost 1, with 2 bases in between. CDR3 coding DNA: TGTGCCACCAGTGATTTGAGGAACACCGGGGAGCTGTTTTTT. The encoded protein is CATSDLRNTGELFF.

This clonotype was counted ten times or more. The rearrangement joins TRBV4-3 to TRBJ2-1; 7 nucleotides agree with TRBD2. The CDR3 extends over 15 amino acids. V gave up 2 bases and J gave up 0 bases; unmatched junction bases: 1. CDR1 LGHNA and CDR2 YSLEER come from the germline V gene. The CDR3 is CASSQRLASYNEQFF. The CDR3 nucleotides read TGCGCCAGCAGCCAAAGACTAGCCTCCTACAATGAGCAGTTCTTC.

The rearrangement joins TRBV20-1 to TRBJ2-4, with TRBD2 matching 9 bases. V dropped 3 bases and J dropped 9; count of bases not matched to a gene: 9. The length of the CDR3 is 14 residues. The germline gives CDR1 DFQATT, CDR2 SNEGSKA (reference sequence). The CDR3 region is CSASSGLAGFIQYF. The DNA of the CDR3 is TGCAGTGCTAGTTCGGGTCTAGCGGGGTTCATTCAGTACTTC.

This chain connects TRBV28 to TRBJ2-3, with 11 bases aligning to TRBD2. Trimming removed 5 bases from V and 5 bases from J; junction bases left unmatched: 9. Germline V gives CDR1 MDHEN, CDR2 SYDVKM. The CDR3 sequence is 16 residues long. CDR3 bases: TGTGCCAGCAGTCTACTACTAGCGGGAGTGAAAGATACGCAGTATTTT. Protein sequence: CASSLLLAGVKDTQYF. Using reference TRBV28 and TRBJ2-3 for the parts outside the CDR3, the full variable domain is DVKVTQSSRYLVKRTGEKVFLECVQDMDHENMFWYRQDPGLGLRLIYFSYDVKMKEKGDIPEGYSVSREKKERFSLILESASTNQTSMYLCASSLLLAGVKDTQYFGPGTRLTVL.

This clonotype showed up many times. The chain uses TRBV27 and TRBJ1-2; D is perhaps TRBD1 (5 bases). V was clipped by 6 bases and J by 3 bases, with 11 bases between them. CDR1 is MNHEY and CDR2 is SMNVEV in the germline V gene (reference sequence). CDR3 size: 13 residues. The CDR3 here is CASSFGTDYGYTF. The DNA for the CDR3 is TGTGCCAGCAGCTTTGGGACGGACTATGGCTACACCTTC.

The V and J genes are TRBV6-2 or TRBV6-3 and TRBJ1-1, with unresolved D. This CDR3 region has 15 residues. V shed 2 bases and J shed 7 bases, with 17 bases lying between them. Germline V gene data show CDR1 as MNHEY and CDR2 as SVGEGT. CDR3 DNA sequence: TGTGCCAGCAGTTACCGTCGGGTCGTTGGGGTTGAAGCTTTCTTT. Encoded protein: CASSYRRVVGVEAFF.